The 17 T cell receptor beta chains below all came from one sample that was sequenced in a study of early T cells in non-severe SARS-CoV-2 infection (dated by TCRdb to the early 2020s). Receptors were amplified or captured by 5' RACE. Sequencing used a NextSeq 500. TCRdb took the public reads, trimmed them with fastp at Q25, ran MiXCR for clone calling and kept in-frame beta chains. Merged by CDR3 protein, the rows form single entries marked with the most common genes and DNA. The sample table contains 75,000 to 90,000 distinct CDR3 sequences; only one count was recorded for 13% of them. The top ten hold about 1.1% of the sample. Material for sequencing was whole blood. The receptors originated from an adult who was a healthcare worker with PCR-confirmed SARS-CoV-2 infection or an uninfected control (not recorded which).

CDR3 bases: TGTGCCAGCAGCCCCTTCGGACAGAACACTGAAGCTTTCTTT. This encodes CASSPFGQNTEAFF. The chain employs TRBV5-5 and TRBJ1-1; possibly TRBD1 for D (5 bases). CDR3 length: 14 residues. The V end lost 4 bases, the J end lost 1 base, and 11 bases lay between the germline ends. Looked up from germline, CDR1 is SGHKS and CDR2 is YYEKEE (reference sequence). The full variable domain, in which reference TRBV5-5 and TRBJ1-1 provide the parts outside the CDR3, is DAGVTQSPTHLIKTRGQQVTLRCSPISGHKSVSWYQQVLGQGPQFIFQYYEKEERGRGNFPDRFSARQFPNYSSELNVNALLLGDSALYLCASSPFGQNTEAFFGQGTRLTVV.

This clonotype was seen more than once but under ten times. V usage is TRBV29-1 and J usage is TRBJ2-7; D possibly matches TRBD1 or TRBD2 (5 bases each). With 6 bases removed from V and 0 bases from J, the gap between germline ends came to 15 bases. Germline values: CDR1 SQVTM, CDR2 ANQGSEA. This CDR3 region has 14 residues. The CDR3 here is CSVQQPGRSYEQYF. DNA of the CDR3: TGCAGCGTCCAACAGCCGGGACGCTCCTACGAGCAGTACTTC.

This clonotype has ten or more counts. The V call is TRBV19, the J call TRBJ2-7; 8 bases are shared with TRBD1. The V gene end was trimmed by 5 bases and the J gene end by 3 bases; junction bases not matched to a gene: 3. CDR1 and CDR2 (germline): LNHDA, SQIVND (reference sequence). This CDR3 is built from 13 residues. CDR3 residues: CASSPGGVYEQYF. The CDR3 DNA sequence: TGTGCCAGTAGTCCAGGGGGCGTCTACGAGCAGTACTTC.

By sample fraction, this clonotype is medium-sized. V gene TRBV6-2 or TRBV6-3 combines with J gene TRBJ2-1; 13 bases agree with TRBD2. The CDR3 sequence is 16 residues long. CDR1 is MNHEY and CDR2 is SVGEGT in the germline V gene. V lost 2 bases and J lost 8; bases outside the gene matches: 6. The CDR3 DNA reads TGTGCCAGCAGTTACCAACTAGCGGGAGGGCCCGATGAGCAGTTCTTC. Its protein is CASSYQLAGGPDEQFF.

The CDR3 loop reads CASSPFMDEQYF. Written as DNA, the CDR3 is TGTGCCAGCAGCCCCTTTATGGACGAGCAGTACTTC. This chain connects TRBV7-9 to TRBJ2-7, with D unresolved. Germline lookup yields CDR1 SEHNR and CDR2 FQNEAQ (reference sequence). V was shortened by 5 bases and J by 5 bases, with 10 bases between the two germline ends. CDR3 length: 12 amino acids.

This clonotype was recorded a few times. The V and J genes are TRBV2 and TRBJ2-1; D not resolved. The V gene's germline CDR1 is SNHLY and CDR2 FYNNEI. This CDR3 region has 12 residues. V was shortened by 5 bases and J by 2 bases, with 4 bases between the two germline ends. The CDR3 DNA reads as TGTGCCAGCAGTATAACCTACAATGAGCAGTTCTTC. Its protein product is CASSITYNEQFF.

The sample holds many counts of this clonotype. This sequence joins TRBV5-8 and TRBJ2-7; TRBD1 matches 7 bases. The germline V gene encodes CDR1 SGHTS and CDR2 YDEGEE. The CDR3 totals 13 residues. The V gene end was trimmed by 4 bases and the J gene end by 3 bases; junction bases not matched to a gene: 4. CDR3 protein: CASSPRDSYEQYF. The DNA for the CDR3 is TGTGCCAGCAGCCCCCGGGACAGCTACGAGCAGTACTTC.

V and J are TRBV20-1 and TRBJ1-1; 7 nucleotides agree with TRBD1. The length of the CDR3 is 14 residues. With 6 bases clipped from V and 5 bases from J, the junction kept 12 bases outside the gene matches. The germline gives CDR1 DFQATT, CDR2 SNEGSKA (reference sequence). This CDR3 reads CSAPGGGLVTEAFF. The CDR3 DNA reads as TGCAGTGCCCCAGGGGGGGGTTTGGTAACTGAAGCTTTCTTT.

This clonotype appeared many times. J is TRBJ2-3 and V is TRBV25-1, with TRBD2 matching over 7 bases. Unmatched junction bases numbered 5, after V lost 5 bases and J lost 0 bases. Germline-derived CDR1 and CDR2 are MGHDK and SYGVNS. The CDR3 totals 15 residues. The CDR3 DNA sequence: TGTGCCAGCAGTCCCGGGACTACCAGCACAGATACGCAGTATTTT. Amino acid sequence: CASSPGTTSTDTQYF. Using reference TRBV25-1 and TRBJ2-3 for the parts outside the CDR3, the full variable domain is EADIYQTPRYLVIGTGKKITLECSQTMGHDKMYWYQQDPGMELHLIHYSYGVNSTEKGDLSSESTVSRIRTEHFPLTLESARPSHTSQYLCASSPGTTSTDTQYFGPGTRLTVL.

This clonotype has more than one count but fewer than ten. The chain couples TRBV7-9 to TRBJ2-7, with D possibly matching TRBD1 (5 bases). The V end lost 5 bases, the J end lost 6 bases, and 11 bases lay between the germline ends. Germline V gives CDR1 SEHNR, CDR2 FQNEAQ (reference sequence). The CDR3 contains 12 residues. The CDR3 protein is CASSDAGLEQYF. In DNA, the CDR3 is TGTGCCAGCAGCGATGCAGGGCTCGAGCAGTACTTC.

This clonotype showed up many times. The chain links TRBV12-3 or TRBV12-4 to TRBJ2-5; possible D gene TRBD1, 6 bases. The CDR3 loop spans 18 amino acids. V shed 7 bases and J shed 5 bases, with 29 bases lying between them. The CDR3 loop is CASTPGTREGWMVETQYF. CDR3 bases: TGTGCCAGCACCCCCGGGACAAGGGAAGGGTGGATGGTGGAGACCCAGTACTTC.

This clonotype was picked up a small number of times. The J gene is TRBJ2-7, the V gene TRBV3-1; TRBD2 aligns across 7 bases. Germline values: CDR1 LGHDT, CDR2 YNNKEL (reference sequence). CDR3 length: 13 amino acids. Unmatched junction bases numbered 1, after V lost 3 bases and J lost 2 bases. The CDR3 bases are TGTGCCAGCAGCCATGGGACTACCTACGAGCAGTACTTC. Amino acid sequence: CASSHGTTYEQYF.

Ten or more counts support this clonotype. The chain is built from TRBV6-5 and TRBJ2-1, with 7 bases aligning to TRBD2. The CDR3 runs to 14 residues. The V gene end was trimmed by 6 bases and the J gene end by 4 bases; junction bases not matched to a gene: 6. Germline loops: CDR1 MNHEY, CDR2 SVGAGI. The CDR3 DNA reads TGTGCCAGCAGGTCGAGCGGGGTTTACAATGAGCAGTTCTTC. Translation gives CASRSSGVYNEQFF.

This clonotype was counted ten times or more. V and J are TRBV7-9 and TRBJ2-1; TRBD2 matches 7 bases. V trimming: 2 bases; J trimming: 6 bases; junction bases outside the gene matches: 4. Germline lookup yields CDR1 SEHNR and CDR2 FQNEAQ (reference sequence). The CDR3 extends over 14 amino acids. The CDR3 here is CASSLPASGNEQFF. In DNA form, the CDR3 reads TGTGCCAGCAGCTTACCCGCTAGCGGCAATGAGCAGTTCTTC.

This clonotype was picked up many times. This rearrangement joins TRBV12-3 or TRBV12-4 to TRBJ2-5; D is possibly TRBD1 (6 bases). V was shortened by 8 bases and J by 5 bases, with 18 bases between the two germline ends. The CDR3 has 14 residues. The CDR3 sequence: CASGGTATTETQYF. The DNA of the CDR3 is TGTGCCAGCGGGGGCACAGCCACAACCGAGACCCAGTACTTC.

This clonotype occurred a few times. J is TRBJ1-1 and V is TRBV20-1, with 8 bases aligning to TRBD1. The V and J ends lost 5 bases and 3 bases, in that order; junction bases with no gene match: 14. The CDR3 runs 16 residues. Germline V gene sequence: CDR1 DFQATT, CDR2 SNEGSKA (reference sequence). This chain's CDR3 is CSAPRIPGQGYTEAFF. The CDR3 DNA is TGCAGTGCTCCCCGCATTCCCGGACAGGGATACACTGAAGCTTTCTTT.

In this sample, this clonotype turned up a few times. V and J are TRBV7-2 and TRBJ2-7, with D possibly TRBD2 on 6 matching bases. The V end lost 1 base, the J end lost 3 bases, and 13 bases lay between the germline ends. Looked up from germline, CDR1 is SGHTA and CDR2 is FQGNSA. The CDR3 consists of 15 residues. The CDR3 loop is CASSLVRGNLYEQYF. CDR3 DNA sequence: TGTGCCAGCAGCTTAGTTCGCGGGAACCTCTACGAGCAGTACTTC. Looking up the rest from reference TRBV7-2 and TRBJ2-7 gives the full variable domain: GAGVSQSPSNKVTEKGKDVELRCDPISGHTALYWYRQSLGQGLEFLIYFQGNSAPDKSGLPSDRFSAERTGGSVSTLTIQRTQQEDSAVYLCASSLVRGNLYEQYFGPGTRLTVT.